The subject of this entry is one T cell receptor (beta chain). As yet, its antigen is unknown. This sample was included in a study of molecular identifiers for immune sequencing clone quantification. On the study more broadly: Across replicate runs, RNA obtained from about 19,000 or 110,000 naive CD8 cells was divided into five, with four undergoing sequencing. General study findings and limits: It was shown that clones above 20 RNA copies held over 97% of effector molecules, but under 1% in naive cells.

TCRdb ran MiXCR on the PCR reads and lists one entry per CDR3 protein. This table has about 320,000 distinct CDR3 sequences, over 20% appearing once. This CDR3 region has 17 residues. The trim removed 1 base at V and 3 bases at J, leaving 6 bases unmatched. The germline gives CDR1 LGHDT, CDR2 YNNKEL (reference sequence). Preparation of naive CD8 libraries involved roughly 18,000 to 1,100,000 sorted cells and 10%, 30% or 50% RNA. Sample: naive CD8+ T cells from blood, with Jurkat cell RNA spiked in. The sample's subset: FACS-sorted CD8+CD4-CCR7+CD45RA+ naive T cells. The TCR originated in a human donor in good health. Some libraries in this study had Jurkat cell RNA spiked in. The chain joins TRBV3-1 to TRBJ1-6; 7 positions agree with TRBD1. DNA of the CDR3: TGTGCCAGCAGCCAAGTAGCGGGACAGAACTATAATTCACCCCTCCACTTT. This encodes CASSQVAGQNYNSPLHF.